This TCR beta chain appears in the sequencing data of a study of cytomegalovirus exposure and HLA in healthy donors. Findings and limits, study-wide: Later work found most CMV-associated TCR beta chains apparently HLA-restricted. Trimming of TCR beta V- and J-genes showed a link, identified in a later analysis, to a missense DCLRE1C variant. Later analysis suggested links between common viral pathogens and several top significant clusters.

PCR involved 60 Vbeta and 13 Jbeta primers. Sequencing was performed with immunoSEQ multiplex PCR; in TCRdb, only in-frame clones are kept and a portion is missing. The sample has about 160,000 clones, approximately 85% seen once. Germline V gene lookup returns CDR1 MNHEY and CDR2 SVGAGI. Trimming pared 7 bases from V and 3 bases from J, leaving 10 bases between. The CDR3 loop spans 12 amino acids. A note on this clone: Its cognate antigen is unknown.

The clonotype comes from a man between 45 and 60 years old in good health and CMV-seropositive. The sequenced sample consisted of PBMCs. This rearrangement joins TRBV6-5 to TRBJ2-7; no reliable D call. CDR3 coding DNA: TGTGCCAGCACAGACATAAACTACGAGCAGTACTTC. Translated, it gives CASTDINYEQYF.